Each of the 27 T cell receptor beta chains below was sequenced from the same sample in a study of shared clonotypes between healthy human individuals. The repertoire was sequenced with immunoSEQ multiplex PCR; TCRdb's copy has only in-frame clones and lacks some. The sample records some 490,000 clones, around four fifths being singletons. The sequenced sample was PBMCs. The receptors were sampled from a woman in her thirties or forties in good health. Some clones in this sample may be carry-over from other donors' samples.

A note on this clone: Different DNA sequences within this sample yield the same CDR3. V usage is TRBV5-8 and J usage is TRBJ2-5, with D maybe TRBD1 (5 bases). Judging by the DNA end, TRBJ2-7 fits better; the J call may be wrong. CDR1 is SGHTS, CDR2 YDEGEE, per germline. The CDR3 has 13 amino acids. The CDR3 loop is CASSLQGSYEQYF. Written as DNA, the CDR3 is TGTGCCAGCAGCTTGCAGGGCTCCTACGAGCAGTACTTC.

The chain couples TRBV25-1 to TRBJ2-7, with 10 bases aligning to TRBD2. This CDR3 region has 15 residues. Losses at the gene ends were 3 bases for V and 3 bases for J; bases not matched to a gene: 5. Germline loops: CDR1 MGHDK, CDR2 SYGVNS. The CDR3 protein is CASSDPSGSFYEQYF. The CDR3 region has the DNA TGTGCCAGCAGTGACCCTAGCGGGAGTTTCTACGAGCAGTACTTC.

This clone was seen a few times. The rearrangement links TRBV2 to TRBJ1-2; no reliable D call. This CDR3 is built from 13 residues. Trimming took 6 bases from V and 3 from J, leaving 11 bases between them. From germline, CDR1 is SNHLY and CDR2 FYNNEI. CDR3 amino acids: CASRDGTYYGYTF. CDR3 in DNA: TGTGCCAGCAGGGACGGAACTTACTATGGCTACACCTTC.

This chain joins TRBV28 and TRBJ2-7; TRBD2 might be the D (6 bases). The CDR3 totals 12 residues. V shed 7 bases and J shed 0 bases, with 7 bases lying between them. In germline, CDR1 is MDHEN, CDR2 SYDVKM. DNA of the CDR3: TGTGCCAGCATCGGGAGCTCCTACGAGCAGTACTTC. Translated: CASIGSSYEQYF. Full variable domain (remainder filled in from reference TRBV28 and TRBJ2-7): DVKVTQSSRYLVKRTGEKVFLECVQDMDHENMFWYRQDPGLGLRLIYFSYDVKMKEKGDIPEGYSVSREKKERFSLILESASTNQTSMYLCASIGSSYEQYFGPGTRLTVT.

The chain links TRBV27 to TRBJ2-5; TRBD2 agrees at 14 bases. The ends lost 6 bases at V and 5 bases at J; junction bases unmatched: 8. Germline loops: CDR1 MNHEY, CDR2 SMNVEV (reference sequence). The CDR3 is 16 residues long. The CDR3 region has the DNA TGTGCCAGCAGCCCCACCGGGACTAGCGGGAGTGAGACCCAGTACTTC. Amino acid sequence: CASSPTGTSGSETQYF.

Details on this clone: The same CDR3 arises from other DNA sequences in this sample as well. The V gene is TRBV28, the J gene TRBJ1-3; D not certain. CDR3 length equals 16 residues. The V and J ends lost 2 bases and 2 bases respectively, with 13 bases between them. Looked up from germline, CDR1 is MDHEN and CDR2 is SYDVKM. In DNA, the CDR3 is TGTGCCAGCAGTTTAAGTCGCAGCCAAACTGGAAACACCATATATTTT. Amino acids: CASSLSRSQTGNTIYF.

The rearrangement joins TRBV30 to TRBJ2-1; D ambiguous. The CDR3 extends over 16 amino acids. The germline V gene encodes CDR1 GTSNPN and CDR2 SVGIG (reference sequence). V dropped 2 bases and J dropped 4 bases, with 18 bases sitting between them. Here the CDR3 DNA reads TGTGCCTGGAGTCGTTTAGAAAGCACAACTTACAATGAGCAGTTCTTC. It translates to CAWSRLESTTYNEQFF. Supplemented by reference TRBV30 and TRBJ2-1, the full variable domain reads SQTIHQWPATLVQPVGSPLSLECTVEGTSNPNLYWYRQAAGRGLQLLFYSVGIGQISSEVPQNLSASRPQDRQFILSSKKLLLSDSGFYLCAWSRLESTTYNEQFFGPGTRLTVL.

The gene calls are TRBV30 and TRBJ2-1; no clear D gene. The germline CDR1 and CDR2 sequences are GTSNPN and SVGIG (reference sequence). The CDR3 contains 13 residues. V was cut by 3 bases and J by 4 bases, with 10 bases left in between. The CDR3 loop reads CAWRRIGYNEQFF. As DNA, the CDR3 is TGTGCCTGGAGAAGGATAGGATACAATGAGCAGTTCTTC.

The chain is built from TRBV7-2 and TRBJ2-3; a possible D gene is TRBD1 (5 bases). Per the germline V gene, CDR1 is SGHTA and CDR2 is FQGNSA. The ends were cut back, 2 bases at V and 4 bases at J, with 10 bases in the middle. This CDR3 is built from 14 residues. The CDR3 DNA is TGTGCCAGCAGCTTATCCAGGGCCGCAGATACGCAGTATTTT. Encoded protein: CASSLSRAADTQYF.

The chain recombines TRBV6-1 with TRBJ2-7; TRBD2 matches 11 bases. The CDR3 totals 13 residues. Trimming at V came to 7 bases and at J to 2 bases, leaving 1 base not matched to a gene. Per germline, CDR1 MNHNS and CDR2 SASEGT. CDR3 in amino acids: CASKTSGTYEQYF. The CDR3 DNA reads as TGTGCCAGCAAGACTAGCGGGACCTACGAGCAGTACTTC.

The chain links TRBV7-2 to TRBJ1-1, with a weak D call TRBD1 (5 bases). Trimming stripped 1 base from V and 5 bases from J, with 11 bases between. CDR1 is SGHTA, CDR2 FQGNSA, per germline. This CDR3 spans 14 amino acids. The DNA for the CDR3 is TGTGCCAGCAGCTTAGTGGCAAGGGGAACTGAAGCTTTCTTT. Its translation: CASSLVARGTEAFF.

V and J are TRBV30 and TRBJ2-3; D gene ambiguous. Trimming took 2 bases from V and 5 from J, leaving 5 bases between them. The V gene's germline CDR1 is GTSNPN and CDR2 SVGIG (reference sequence). The CDR3 sequence is 11 residues long. The CDR3, as DNA: TGTGCCTGGAGTTCTCAAGATACGCAGTATTTT. As protein: CAWSSQDTQYF. Full variable domain (rest looked up from reference TRBV30 and TRBJ2-3): SQTIHQWPATLVQPVGSPLSLECTVEGTSNPNLYWYRQAAGRGLQLLFYSVGIGQISSEVPQNLSASRPQDRQFILSSKKLLLSDSGFYLCAWSSQDTQYFGPGTRLTVL.

This clone was seen just once. The identical CDR3 is also encoded by other nucleotide sequences in the sample. V and J are TRBV10-3 and TRBJ2-5, with a possible D match to TRBD1 (6 bases). CDR1 ENHRY and CDR2 SYGVKD come from the germline V gene. V was shortened by 2 bases and J by 5 bases, with 6 bases between the two germline ends. The CDR3 extends over 12 amino acids. The CDR3, as DNA: TGTGCCATCAGTGAGCAGGGGGAGACCCAGTACTTC. It specifies CAISEQGETQYF.

The rearrangement uses TRBV7-2 and TRBJ1-3; D is unclear. The CDR3 totals 15 residues. The V end was cut by 0 bases, the J end by 0 bases, with 6 bases between. Germline V lookup: CDR1 SGHTA, CDR2 FQGNSA. CDR3 sequence (DNA): TGTGCCAGCAGCTTAGCTCCCGGCTCTGGAAACACCATATATTTT. Translation gives CASSLAPGSGNTIYF.

The chain joins TRBV9 to TRBJ2-1, with D uncertain. The V gene's germline CDR1 is SGDLS and CDR2 YYNGEE. This CDR3 has 14 residues. Deletions cut 3 bases from V and 0 bases from J, with 7 bases between. The CDR3, as DNA: TGTGCCAGCAGCGGTAGAGGCTCCTACAATGAGCAGTTCTTC. Protein: CASSGRGSYNEQFF.

V gene TRBV7-6 combines with J gene TRBJ1-5; D gene uncertain. Trimming stripped 6 bases from V and 0 bases from J, with 6 bases between. The CDR3 is made up of 13 amino acids. Germline-derived CDR1 and CDR2 are SGHVS and FNYEAQ. The CDR3, as DNA: TGTGCCAGCAGGAAGGATAGCAATCAGCCCCAGCATTTT. The encoded protein is CASRKDSNQPQHF.

The chain carries TRBV30 and TRBJ2-7, with 9 bases identical to TRBD1. V lost 5 bases, J lost 9 bases, and 14 bases stayed unmatched. CDR1 and CDR2 from the germline V gene are GTSNPN and SVGIG (reference sequence). The CDR3 runs to 14 residues. The DNA of the CDR3 is TGTGCCTGGGGCCCTTGGGGACAGGGTCTAGGGCAGTACTTC. Protein sequence: CAWGPWGQGLGQYF.

The chain uses TRBV28 and TRBJ2-1, with a tentative D call TRBD2 (5 bases). Germline V gives CDR1 MDHEN, CDR2 SYDVKM. The CDR3 extends over 15 amino acids. The ends were cut back, 3 bases at V and 5 bases at J, with 14 bases in the middle. CDR3 region: CASSFSGGRNNEQFF. The CDR3 DNA sequence: TGTGCCAGCAGTTTTTCCGGCGGGCGGAACAATGAGCAGTTCTTC.

The chain is built from TRBV28 and TRBJ2-2, with D maybe TRBD2 (5 bases). V shed 5 bases and J shed 3 bases, with 10 bases lying between them. This CDR3 has 14 residues. From germline, CDR1 is MDHEN and CDR2 SYDVKM. CDR3 nucleotide sequence: TGTGCCAGCAGTGCAACGGAGGACACCGGGGAGCTGTTTTTT. This encodes CASSATEDTGELFF.

On this clone: An end of the junction does not agree with germline; a read error may underlie this. The V and J genes are TRBV6-5 and TRBJ2-7; 10 nucleotides match TRBD2. The CDR3 has 14 amino acids. Germline V gene sequence: CDR1 MNHEY, CDR2 SVGAGI. The CDR3: CASRYLAGGHEQYF. Here the CDR3 DNA reads TGTGCCAGCAGATACTTAGCGGGAGGCCACGAGCAGTACTTC.

J is TRBJ2-1 and V is TRBV25-1; D uncertain. This CDR3 region has 11 residues. V lost 5 bases and J 10 bases, leaving 9 bases between the germline ends. The germline gives CDR1 MGHDK, CDR2 SYGVNS. DNA for the CDR3: TGTGCCAGCAGTCACAACCTAGAGCAGTTCTTC. Translated, it gives CASSHNLEQFF.

The V call is TRBV7-3, the J call TRBJ2-3; TRBD2 might be the D (6 bases). Germline CDR1 is SGHTA and CDR2 is FQGTGA. The CDR3 runs to 15 residues. Trimming stripped 2 bases from V and 4 bases from J, with 13 bases between. The CDR3 reads CASSLQAGISDTQYF. The CDR3 DNA sequence: TGTGCCAGCAGCTTACAGGCGGGAATTTCAGATACGCAGTATTTT. The whole variable domain, remainder taken from reference TRBV7-3 and TRBJ2-3, is GAGVSQTPSNKVTEKGKYVELRCDPISGHTALYWYRQSLGQGPEFLIYFQGTGAADDSGLPNDRFFAVRPEGSVSTLKIQRTERGDSAVYLCASSLQAGISDTQYFGPGTRLTVL.

This sequence joins TRBV30 and TRBJ2-5, with D perhaps matching TRBD2 (5 bases). Trimming stripped 3 bases from V and 3 bases from J, with 5 bases between. CDR3 size: 11 residues. The V gene's germline CDR1 is GTSNPN and CDR2 SVGIG (reference sequence). The CDR3 loop reads CAWRLEETQYF. CDR3 sequence (DNA): TGTGCCTGGAGACTAGAAGAGACCCAGTACTTC.

This clone showed up just a few times. The chain employs TRBV9 and TRBJ2-6; D uncertain. From germline, CDR1 is SGDLS and CDR2 YYNGEE. The CDR3 totals 15 residues. V lost 4 bases and J 0 bases, leaving 8 bases between the germline ends. This CDR3 reads CASSLVGSGANVLTF. DNA for the CDR3: TGTGCCAGCAGCCTCGTGGGCTCTGGGGCCAACGTCCTGACTTTC.

This clone came up a few times. Different DNA sequences within this sample yield the same CDR3. The chain is built from TRBV11-2 and TRBJ1-3; D uncertain. Germline loops: CDR1 SGHAT, CDR2 FQNNGV. Trimming cost V 5 bases and J 2 bases, with 4 bases left between them. The CDR3 spans 12 residues. CDR3 DNA: TGTGCCAGCAGCCCCGCTGGAAACACCATATATTTT. It yields the protein CASSPAGNTIYF.

The J gene is TRBJ1-5, the V gene TRBV7-6; TRBD1 aligns across 7 bases. This CDR3 has 17 residues. Germline V lookup: CDR1 SGHVS, CDR2 FNYEAQ. Trimming took 0 bases from V and 0 from J; bases not matched to a gene: 5. The CDR3 sequence: CASSLAGTDYSNQPQHF. In nucleotides, the CDR3 is TGTGCCAGCAGCTTAGCCGGGACAGATTATAGCAATCAGCCCCAGCATTTT.

There are many counts of this clone. The chain recombines TRBV7-2 with TRBJ2-1; unclear D gene. The germline gives CDR1 SGHTA, CDR2 FQGNSA. The V and J ends lost 1 base and 3 bases respectively, with 10 bases between them. The CDR3 has 15 amino acids. CDR3 in amino acids: CASSLEMRSYNEQFF. The CDR3 DNA follows: TGTGCCAGCAGCTTAGAGATGAGGAGCTACAATGAGCAGTTCTTC.